The 13 T cell receptor beta chains listed next were all sequenced from one sample in a study of cytomegalovirus exposure and HLA in healthy donors. The study ran its PCR with 60 Vbeta and 13 Jbeta primers. Assay: immunoSEQ multiplex PCR; the TCRdb copy retains only in-frame clones and omits some. Among about 160,000 clones listed, approximately 88% were seen once. Sequenced sample: PBMCs. These receptors were taken from a boy younger than 10 in good health and CMV-seronegative.

The chain is built from TRBV30 and TRBJ1-1; 8 bases are shared with TRBD1. This CDR3 comprises 16 residues. Germline values: CDR1 GTSNPN, CDR2 SVGIG (reference sequence). With V trimmed by 0 bases and J by 4 bases, 10 bases remained unmatched. CDR3 coding DNA: TGTGCCTGGAGTGTACCTAGGACAGGGTCTGGCACTGAAGCTTTCTTT. The encoded protein is CAWSVPRTGSGTEAFF.

The rearrangement joins TRBV27 to TRBJ1-2; no clear D. CDR3 length: 15 residues. Germline CDR1 and CDR2: MNHEY and SMNVEV (reference sequence). V dropped 2 bases and J dropped 0 bases, with 10 bases sitting between them. The CDR3 loop is CASSLTPGPNYGYTF. DNA for the CDR3: TGTGCCAGCAGTTTAACCCCAGGTCCTAACTATGGCTACACCTTC.

The gene calls are TRBV6-1 and TRBJ1-1; tentatively, D is TRBD1 (5 bases). The CDR3 is 14 residues long. Trimming took off 3 bases at V and 4 bases at J, with 12 bases between the two ends. The germline V gene encodes CDR1 MNHNS and CDR2 SASEGT. The CDR3 DNA is TGTGCCAGCAGTGATTGGGGGGAGGGCACTGAAGCTTTCTTT. Translation gives CASSDWGEGTEAFF.

V is TRBV28 and J is TRBJ2-7; 7 bases line up with TRBD1. V lost 11 bases, J lost 3 bases, and 10 bases stayed unmatched. Per germline, CDR1 MDHEN and CDR2 SYDVKM. This CDR3 has 13 residues. The CDR3 region has the DNA TGTGCCTCCCGGACAGGCCTCATCTACGAGCAGTACTTC. It is translated as CASRTGLIYEQYF.

The chain recombines TRBV4-2 with TRBJ1-5, with 11 positions matching TRBD1. J was trimmed by 1 base and V by 0 bases; bases with no gene match: 11. The CDR3 is 20 residues long. CDR1 is LGHNA, CDR2 YNFKEQ, per germline. CDR3 residues: CASSQDRTGGSLRSNQPQHF. In DNA, the CDR3 is TGTGCCAGCAGCCAAGATCGGACAGGGGGCTCGCTCAGGAGCAATCAGCCCCAGCATTTT.

The V and J genes are TRBV29-1 and TRBJ2-2, with 8 positions matching TRBD2. There are 15 residues in the CDR3. Per germline, CDR1 SQVTM and CDR2 ANQGSEA. Losses at the gene ends were 0 bases for V and 3 bases for J; bases not matched to a gene: 3. The CDR3 DNA reads as TGCAGCGTTGAAGATAGCGGGGCTCACACCGGGGAGCTGTTTTTT. Translation: CSVEDSGAHTGELFF.

The chain employs TRBV6-1 and TRBJ1-5, with D uncertain. With 0 bases removed from V and 0 bases from J, the gap between germline ends came to 30 bases. This CDR3 region has 23 residues. Germline values: CDR1 MNHNS, CDR2 SASEGT. Here the CDR3 DNA reads TGTGCCAGCAGTGAAGCAGGCAGCAAAGGAGACCTCCTCCCCAAATATAGCAATCAGCCCCAGCATTTT. It is translated as CASSEAGSKGDLLPKYSNQPQHF.

The CDR3 loop reads CASSSRTGDTQYF. The CDR3 nucleotides are TGTGCCAGCAGTAGCCGGACAGGGGATACGCAGTATTTT. The chain has TRBV27 and TRBJ2-3, with 8 bases lining up with TRBD1. This CDR3 has 13 residues. Per the germline V gene, CDR1 is MNHEY and CDR2 is SMNVEV (reference sequence). The V gene end was trimmed by 5 bases and the J gene end by 6 bases; junction bases not matched to a gene: 4.

V gene TRBV2 combines with J gene TRBJ2-5, with 7 bases aligning to TRBD2. Germline loops: CDR1 SNHLY, CDR2 FYNNEI. The CDR3 totals 15 residues. The V and J ends lost 0 bases and 4 bases, in that order; junction bases with no gene match: 5. CDR3 in amino acids: CASSEARGGVETQYF. In DNA, the CDR3 is TGTGCCAGCAGTGAAGCGCGGGGAGGGGTAGAGACCCAGTACTTC.

V is TRBV29-1 and J is TRBJ2-2; no clear D. The CDR3 is 15 residues long. The V and J ends lost 2 bases and 2 bases respectively, with 12 bases between them. Germline V gene lookup returns CDR1 SQVTM and CDR2 ANQGSEA. CDR3 in amino acids: CSVEYGVSNTGELFF. CDR3 bases: TGCAGCGTTGAATACGGAGTTTCAAACACCGGGGAGCTGTTTTTT.

V is TRBV29-1 and J is TRBJ1-2; maybe TRBD1 (5 bases). This CDR3 has 12 residues. From germline, CDR1 is SQVTM and CDR2 ANQGSEA. Trimming took off 3 bases at V and 4 bases at J, with 9 bases between the two ends. CDR3 sequence reads: CSVDGGGYGYTF. The CDR3 bases are TGCAGCGTTGACGGGGGTGGCTATGGCTACACCTTC.

The chain employs TRBV6-5 and TRBJ1-4, with D perhaps matching TRBD1 (6 bases). Germline lookup yields CDR1 MNHEY and CDR2 SVGAGI. Trimming took off 5 bases at V and 2 bases at J, with 12 bases between the two ends. This CDR3 is 15 amino acids long. DNA of the CDR3: TGTGCCAGCAGTCCTACAGGGAACACTAATGAAAAACTGTTTTTT. Translation: CASSPTGNTNEKLFF.

In this sample, this clone turned up a few times. The chain links TRBV27 to TRBJ1-2; 12 positions match TRBD1. Germline V gene lookup returns CDR1 MNHEY and CDR2 SMNVEV (reference sequence). The CDR3 covers 15 residues. V lost 5 bases to trimming and J lost 8 bases; unmatched junction nucleotides: 9. CDR3 in amino acids: CASSPSGTGGWGYTF. For the CDR3, the DNA is TGTGCCAGCAGTCCGTCCGGGACAGGGGGCTGGGGCTACACCTTC.